This T cell receptor (beta chain) was identified in a study of blood T cell repertoires in COVID-19. Study-wide background: The United States, Italy and Spain were the sources of the acute and convalescent COVID-19 samples. The analysed material was cDNA or gDNA that came from T cells, B-cell-depleted T cells, or PBMCs.

Original data processing: Reference gene primer amplification gave nucleated cell count estimates. Generated by immunoSEQ multiplex PCR, the TCRdb table keeps only in-frame clones and is missing some. From that table come the V and J calls and clone size; the DNA was used to work out D and trimming. The profile shows roughly 100,000 clones, approximately 92% of them singletons. The V end lost 1 base, the J end lost 4 bases, and 14 bases lay between the germline ends. CDR3 length: 15 amino acids. Germline-derived CDR1 and CDR2 are SGHAT and FQNNGV. The specimen sequenced was peripheral blood. The clonotype was recovered from a man aged 45-65 years with active COVID-19. The V and J genes are TRBV11-2 and TRBJ2-7; D not certain. CDR3 nucleotide sequence: TGTGCCAGCAGCTTAGGAGGCGCCATTCATTACGAGCAGTACTTC. It translates to CASSLGGAIHYEQYF.